The sequence of this T cell receptor beta chain was determined in a study of T cells in Graves' hyperthyroidism and ophthalmopathy. Regarding this clonotype: Its matching antigen is unknown.

Germline loops: CDR1 MNHEY, CDR2 SVGAGI. CDR3 size: 14 residues. Between the trimmed V and J ends, which lost 0 bases and 4 bases, there was a span of 7 bases. Notes on the study in general: Most thyroid-expanded clonotypes above 0.001 were also found in blood.

The TCR beta CDR3 regions underwent amplification using RNA transcripts as the source. The primer set for the first-round RT-PCR of the TCR CDR3 was HTBI. Each CDR3 protein is one row after TCRdb ran MiXCR on the multiplex PCR reads. The repertoire has over 150,000 distinct CDR3 sequences, less than 20% of them found once; the top ten carry roughly 55%. This clonotype originated in a woman between 45 and 60 years old with Graves' hyperthyroidism. This chain links TRBV6-5 with TRBJ1-5, with D uncertain. Sequencing was done on a sample of blood. This chain's CDR3 is CASSYSFQNQPQHF. CDR3 nucleotides: TGTGCCAGCAGTTACTCGTTTCAGAATCAGCCCCAGCATTTT.